The present TCR beta chain was sequenced within a study of T cells in Graves' hyperthyroidism and ophthalmopathy (dated by TCRdb to the late 2010s). Looking at the study overall: Peripheral blood samples were taken at the time of initial diagnosis, prior to any treatment. Whether ophthalmopathy could be predicted prospectively was tested in an independent validation cohort made up of under 20 hyperthyroidism patients plus 17 patients who later progressed to ophthalmopathy. The paper reports TCR Vbeta CDR3 sequencing of some 140 peripheral blood samples: 40 to 45 ophthalmopathy, fewer than 85 hyperthyroidism and around 17 progressor patients. The study also compared thyroid tissue and blood T-cell repertoires from 5 to 7 Graves' hyperthyroidism patients. TCR V-J signatures able to tell the groups apart were searched for in a discovery cohort of 95 or so patients, of whom 40 to 45 had Graves' ophthalmopathy and around 56 had stable Graves' hyperthyroidism. The 100 discovery patients were divided at random into training and test sets in a 7:3 ratio. Once sampling was done, hyperthyroidism patients were given methimazole at a starting dose of 30 mg daily, whereas ophthalmopathy patients were given high-dose intravenous methylprednisolone.

The TCR beta CDR3 regions were amplified from the RNA transcripts. The first round of RT-PCR for the TCR CDR3 was performed with the HTBI primer set and the Qiagen OneStep RT-PCR kit. A second multiplex PCR round built the libraries, followed by size selection and purification. The libraries were sequenced on an Illumina HiSeq2000 using paired-end 100 bp reads. On the study's bioinformatics: SOAPnuke was used to process the raw data, with reads discarded if the reads contained adapters or uncalled bases, had a mean Phred below 15, or lacked an exact constant-primer or identifier match. COPE v1.2.5 was used to merge high-quality paired reads, and clonotypes were defined as unique nucleotide sequences. MiTCR v1.1 was used to align clonotypes to the IMGT TRBV, TRBD and TRBJ reference segments. The analysis included only V-J combinations with a frequency above 0.0001, which together covered more than 98% of the repertoires. A TCS score was defined as the ratio between F50 (clonal expansion) and ExV (chaos), using BLOSUM62-based TCRdist between CDR3 peptides within each V-J. Welch's t-statistics and random forest reduced 450 to 600 V-J features to 13, which were used in a naive Bayes classifier (R e1071). TCRdb trimmed public reads at Q25 via fastp, called clones via MiXCR and kept in-frame beta chains. Rows with one shared CDR3 protein collapse into an entry with the most common genes and DNA. None of the V and J calls come from the authors' own analysis; TCRdb made them. The sample records about 300,000 distinct CDR3 sequences, approximately 19% of which are singletons. The leading ten clones occupy about 40% of the sample.

Reading from cysteine to phenylalanine, the CDR3 counts 12 amino acids. The DNA shown is the 36-base CDR3, in frame from base 1. The germline V gene sets CDR1 to ENHRY and CDR2 to SYGVKD. V gives up 0 bases and J gives up 10 bases, and the segment between their germline ends measures 7 bases. With respect to this clonotype: Its antigen remains unidentified. Within one base of it there is no much larger clone, and no base qualities were kept.

Here is what the overall study found, with its caveats: During validation, the model predicted progression to ophthalmopathy a median of around six months ahead of onset, with almost 71% sensitivity and 72.22% specificity. In cross-validation, a model built on a 13 V-J signature told ophthalmopathy apart from stable hyperthyroidism with 87.88% sensitivity and about 81% specificity, and in testing the same model reached 80%/75%. Sample size was not statistically predetermined, and investigators were not blinded to group allocation. Blood samples also contained most of the expanded thyroid clonotypes (frequency above 0.001), which suggests that blood repertoires may reflect thyroid immune responses.

In the ophthalmopathy patients, disease was moderately to severely active, with a Clinical Activity Score of 3 or more, a NOSPECS grade of 4 or more, and a duration of less than 3 months. Exclusion was applied to patients with uncontrolled infections, other autoimmune diseases, pregnancy or lactation. Diagnoses were established on the basis of clinical symptoms, serum thyroxine and TRAb, thyroid ultrasound, and orbital computed tomography. Ficoll-Paque density gradient centrifugation was used to isolate PBMCs from approximately 11 ml of fresh peripheral blood. Trizol reagent was used to extract total RNA, and RNA quality was then checked on an Agilent 2100 Bioanalyzer.

The receptor was isolated from a man aged 45 to 65 with Graves' ophthalmopathy. This chain joins TRBV10-3 to TRBJ2-1; the D gene is perhaps TRBD1, on 6 matching bases. The sequenced sample consisted of blood. For the CDR3, the sequence is CAISESGTEQFF. The nucleotide sequence is given as TGTGCCATCAGTGAGTCCGGGACAGAGCAGTTCTTC.